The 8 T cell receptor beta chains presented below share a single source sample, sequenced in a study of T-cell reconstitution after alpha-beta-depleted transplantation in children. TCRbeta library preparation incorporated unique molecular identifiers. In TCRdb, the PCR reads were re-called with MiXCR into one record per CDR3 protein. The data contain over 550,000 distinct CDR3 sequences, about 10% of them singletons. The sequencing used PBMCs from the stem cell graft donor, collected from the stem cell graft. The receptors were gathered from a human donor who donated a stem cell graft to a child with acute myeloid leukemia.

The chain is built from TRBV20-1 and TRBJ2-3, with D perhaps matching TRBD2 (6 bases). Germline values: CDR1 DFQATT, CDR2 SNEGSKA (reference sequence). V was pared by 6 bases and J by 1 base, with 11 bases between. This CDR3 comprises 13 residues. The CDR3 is CSASPGGTDTQYF. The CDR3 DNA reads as TGCAGTGCATCGCCGGGAGGCACAGATACGCAGTATTTT.

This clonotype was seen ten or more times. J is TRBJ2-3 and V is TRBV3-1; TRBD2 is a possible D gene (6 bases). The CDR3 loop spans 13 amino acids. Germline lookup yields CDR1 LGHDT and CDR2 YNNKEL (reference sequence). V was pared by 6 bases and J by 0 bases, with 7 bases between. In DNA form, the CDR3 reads TGTGCCAGCAGGCGGGAAAGCACAGATACGCAGTATTTT. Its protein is CASRRESTDTQYF.

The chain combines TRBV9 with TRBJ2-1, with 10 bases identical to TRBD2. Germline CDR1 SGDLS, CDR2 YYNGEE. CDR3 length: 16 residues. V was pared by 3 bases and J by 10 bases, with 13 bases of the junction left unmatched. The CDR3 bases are TGTGCCAGCAGCGAGGGGGAGTCTAGCGGGAGTCGGGAGCAGTTCTTC. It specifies CASSEGESSGSREQFF.

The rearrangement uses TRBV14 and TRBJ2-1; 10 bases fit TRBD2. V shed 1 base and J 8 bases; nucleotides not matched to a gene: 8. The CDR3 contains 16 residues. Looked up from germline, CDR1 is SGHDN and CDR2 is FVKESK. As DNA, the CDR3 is TGTGCCAGCAGCCAAGTCGGGACTAGCGTTGGGGATGAGCAGTTCTTC. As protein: CASSQVGTSVGDEQFF.

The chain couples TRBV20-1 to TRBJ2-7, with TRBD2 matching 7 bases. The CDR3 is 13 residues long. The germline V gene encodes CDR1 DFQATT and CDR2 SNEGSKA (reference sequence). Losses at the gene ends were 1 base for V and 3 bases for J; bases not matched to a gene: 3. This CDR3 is CSARVAGIYEQYF. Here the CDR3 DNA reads TGCAGTGCTAGAGTAGCGGGTATCTACGAGCAGTACTTC.

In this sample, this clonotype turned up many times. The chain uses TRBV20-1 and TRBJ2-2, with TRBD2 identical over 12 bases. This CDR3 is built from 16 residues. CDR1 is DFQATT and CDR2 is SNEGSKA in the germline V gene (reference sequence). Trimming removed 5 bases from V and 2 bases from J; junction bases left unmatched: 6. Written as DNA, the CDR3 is TGCAGTGCTTTGACTAGCGGGAGATCCAACACCGGGGAGCTGTTTTTT. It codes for CSALTSGRSNTGELFF.

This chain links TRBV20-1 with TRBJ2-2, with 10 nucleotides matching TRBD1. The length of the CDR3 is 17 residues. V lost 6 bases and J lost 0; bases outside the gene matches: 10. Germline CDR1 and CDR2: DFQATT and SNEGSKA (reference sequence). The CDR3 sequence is CSARSRDRGPNTGELFF. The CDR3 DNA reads TGCAGTGCCAGGTCCCGGGACAGGGGCCCGAACACCGGGGAGCTGTTTTTT.

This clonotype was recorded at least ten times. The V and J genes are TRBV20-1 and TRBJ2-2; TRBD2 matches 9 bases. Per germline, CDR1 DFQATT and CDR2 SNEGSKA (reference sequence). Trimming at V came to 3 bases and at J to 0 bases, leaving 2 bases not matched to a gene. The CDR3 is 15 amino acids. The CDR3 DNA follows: TGCAGTGCTAGGACTAGCGGACCGAACACCGGGGAGCTGTTTTTT. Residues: CSARTSGPNTGELFF.